This is a list of T cell receptor beta chains from one sample in a study of PD-1 blockade in classical Hodgkin lymphoma. Here immunoSEQ multiplex PCR was the method, and the copy in TCRdb shows in-frame clones only, minus some. The sample includes about 31,000 clones, roughly 85% seen only once; the top ten take 2% to 2.5%. This material consisted of CD4+ T cells from blood, taken at baseline. The receptors originated from a human donor with classical Hodgkin lymphoma. The CDR3 runs from the conserved cysteine through the conserved F or W. The order of the fields is J gene, CDR3 length, V gene, clone size, D gene, CDR3 DNA, CDR3 protein. A D gene is named only where the DNA matches it firmly. Size is stated for part of the rows, as once, few or many counts, or as a class when the clone is expanded.

J gene: TRBJ1-3; CDR3 length: 15; V gene: TRBV10-3; clone size: few; D gene: -; CDR3 DNA: TGTGCCATCAGTGAGTCGGCAGGAAAGGGAAACACCATATATTTT; CDR3 protein: CAISESAGKGNTIYF
J gene: TRBJ1-5; CDR3 length: 14; V gene: TRBV27; clone size: -; D gene: -; CDR3 DNA: TGTGCCAGCAGGCCCCCGGGAGGGAATCAGCCCCAGCATTTT; CDR3 protein: CASRPPGGNQPQHF
J gene: TRBJ2-7; CDR3 length: 19; V gene: TRBV5-5; clone size: -; D gene: -; CDR3 DNA: TGTGCCAGCAGCTTGGGGCCCATGGGTCCATCAATCCTCTACTACGAGCAGTACTTC; CDR3 protein: CASSLGPMGPSILYYEQYF
J gene: TRBJ2-5; CDR3 length: 16; V gene: TRBV5-4; clone size: -; D gene: TRBD2; CDR3 DNA: TGTGCCAGCAGCTTGCCCACTAGCGGGAGGGGAGAGACCCAGTACTTC; CDR3 protein: CASSLPTSGRGETQYF
J gene: TRBJ2-1; CDR3 length: 15; V gene: TRBV5-1; clone size: -; D gene: -; CDR3 DNA: TGCGCCAGCAGCTCAGGGCATACGGGTTCATTTGAGCAGTTCTTC; CDR3 protein: CASSSGHTGSFEQFF
J gene: TRBJ2-7; CDR3 length: 13; V gene: TRBV18; clone size: few; D gene: -; CDR3 DNA: TGTGCCAGCTCACCATCAGGGGAGTCCGAGCAGTACTTC; CDR3 protein: CASSPSGESEQYF
J gene: TRBJ1-2; CDR3 length: 11; V gene: TRBV30; clone size: -; D gene: TRBD1; CDR3 DNA: TGTGCCTGGCGCAGACAGGGTGGCTACACCTTC; CDR3 protein: CAWRRQGGYTF
J gene: TRBJ2-5; CDR3 length: 18; V gene: TRBV10-3; clone size: -; D gene: TRBD2; CDR3 DNA: TGTGCCATCAGTGAGAGGAGGACTAGCGGGAGGGCCGTTGAGACCCAGTACTTC; CDR3 protein: CAISERRTSGRAVETQYF
J gene: TRBJ2-1; CDR3 length: 17; V gene: TRBV19; clone size: -; D gene: TRBD2; CDR3 DNA: TGTGCCAGTAGTATTGGGACTAGCTGGAGCTCCTACAATGAGCAGTTCTTC; CDR3 protein: CASSIGTSWSSYNEQFF
J gene: TRBJ2-6; CDR3 length: 15; V gene: TRBV7-6; clone size: -; D gene: -; CDR3 DNA: TGTGCCAGCAGTCGGAGCGGAACTGGGGCCAACGTCCTGACTTTC; CDR3 protein: CASSRSGTGANVLTF